The source of this T cell receptor beta chain is a study of T cells after yellow fever vaccination. Study-level information: Fractions containing few cells were prepared with SMART-Seq v4 Ultra Low Input. Findings and caveats of the study: Few clonotypes appeared in both CD4 and CD8 compartments.

CDR1 SEHNR and CDR2 FQNEAQ come from the germline V gene (reference sequence). The CDR3 length is 16 residues. Losses at the gene ends were 4 bases for V and 2 bases for J; bases not matched to a gene: 8. Production of TCR cDNA was by 5'RACE template switching, which also added a universal primer site and UMIs. MiXCR, applied by TCRdb to the 5' RACE reads, yields one record per CDR3 protein. Of roughly 74,000 distinct CDR3 sequences listed, more than 5.5% are singletons. This clonotype was picked up many times. Its antigen is unknown. The rearrangement links TRBV7-9 to TRBJ2-7; TRBD2 matches at 10 bases. The receptor was derived from a man aged 18 to 29 who received the YFV17D yellow fever vaccine. The sample was CD8+ T cells sorted from PBMCs, taken about 5 days after the first yellow fever vaccination. The CDR3 DNA sequence: TGTGCCAGCAGCTCCACTAGCGGGGTTCCTACCTACGAGCAGTACGTC. It specifies CASSSTSGVPTYEQYV.